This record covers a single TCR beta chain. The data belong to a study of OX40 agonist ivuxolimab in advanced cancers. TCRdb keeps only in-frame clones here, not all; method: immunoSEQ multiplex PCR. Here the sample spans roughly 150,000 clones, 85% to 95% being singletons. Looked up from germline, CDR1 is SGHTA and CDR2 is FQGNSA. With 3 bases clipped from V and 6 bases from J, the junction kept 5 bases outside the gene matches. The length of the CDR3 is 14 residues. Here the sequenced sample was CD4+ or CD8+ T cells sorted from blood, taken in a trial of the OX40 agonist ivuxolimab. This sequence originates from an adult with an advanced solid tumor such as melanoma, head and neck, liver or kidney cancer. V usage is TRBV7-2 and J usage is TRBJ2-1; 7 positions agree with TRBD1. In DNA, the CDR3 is TGTGCCAGCAGCTTGACAGGGTGGGGCAATGAGCAGTTCTTC. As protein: CASSLTGWGNEQFF.